Listed below are T cell receptor beta chains from one sample, sequenced in a study of T cell repertoires in cytomegalovirus infection. Each CDR3 protein gets one entry after TCRdb re-called the reads with MiXCR. The sample has approximately 1,000,000 distinct CDR3 sequences, approximately 31% seen once. Their antigens remain unidentified. The sequences come from cultured CD8+ T cells from PBMCs, collected from culture after CMV antigen stimulation. Receptors originate from a human donor in good health (CMV status not recorded). Some clones in this sample may be carry-over from other donors' samples. CDR3s include the opening cysteine and the closing phenylalanine or tryptophan. The D gene is left open where the match is weak. Rows give clone size only sometimes, using once, few, many, or a class for an expanded clone.

D gene	J gene	clone size	V gene	CDR3 DNA	CDR3 protein
-	TRBJ2-1	-	TRBV29-1	TGCAGCGTTGGGACAGACAGCTCCTACAATGAGCAGTTCTTC	CSVGTDSSYNEQFF
-	TRBJ1-2	few	TRBV25-1	TGTGCCAGCAACCGGGGGGGACCAAACTATGGCTACACCTTC	CASNRGGPNYGYTF
-	TRBJ1-5	few	TRBV4-1	TGCGCCAGCAGCCAAGAGTGGAGGAGCAATCAGCCCCAGCATTTT	CASSQEWRSNQPQHF
TRBD1	TRBJ2-5	-	TRBV7-9	TGTGCCAGCAGCGCAGGACAGGGGGTCGTTCTGGAGACCCAGTACTTC	CASSAGQGVVLETQYF
TRBD1	TRBJ2-4	-	TRBV5-1	TGCGCCAGCAGCTTGGAGGGACAGGGGGACAAAAACATTCAGTACTTC	CASSLEGQGDKNIQYF
-	TRBJ2-3	-	TRBV4-1	TGCGCCAGCAGCCCAGCCCCGGGAGCGCTCACAGATACGCAGTATTTT	CASSPAPGALTDTQYF
-	TRBJ1-1	-	TRBV12-3/TRBV12-4	TGTGCCAGCAGTTTCGAACAAAAATGGAACACTGAAGCTTTCTTT	CASSFEQKWNTEAFF
TRBD2	TRBJ2-1	-	TRBV20-1	TGCAGTGCTAGAGATCCCGAGCGGGGGGTATACAATGAGCAGTTCTTC	CSARDPERGVYNEQFF
-	TRBJ1-4	-	TRBV7-7	TGTGCTTCAGGGGATGGAGGGGAAAAACTGTTTTTT	CASGDGGEKLFF
TRBD2	TRBJ2-3	-	TRBV13	TGTGCCAGCAGCTCAGAGAAACTAGCGTCAACAGATACGCAGTATTTT	CASSSEKLASTDTQYF
-	TRBJ1-1	-	TRBV11-2	TGTGCCAGCAGCGGCTGGGTGGGGGACACTGAAGCTTTCTTT	CASSGWVGDTEAFF
TRBD1	TRBJ1-5	-	TRBV7-6	TGTGCCAGCAGCCGAGACAGGGGAAATAGCAATCAGCCCCAGCATTTT	CASSRDRGNSNQPQHF
-	TRBJ2-1	-	TRBV10-1	TGCGCCAGCAGTGGGTCGGATAGCTCCTACAATGAGCAGTTCTTC	CASSGSDSSYNEQFF
-	TRBJ1-5	-	TRBV4-1	TGCGCCAGCAGCCAAGATTCATCAGGTGAGCCCCAGCATTTT	CASSQDSSGEPQHF
-	TRBJ1-5	-	TRBV19	TGTGCCAGTACAACGGGGACATTGGGCAATCAGCCCCAGCATTTT	CASTTGTLGNQPQHF
-	TRBJ2-2	few	TRBV4-2	TGTGCCAGCAGCCAAGAGTTCAGGGCCACCGGGGAGCTGTTTTTT	CASSQEFRATGELFF
TRBD1	TRBJ1-1	-	TRBV27	TGTGCCAGCCTGGGACAGGGATTGAACACTGAAGCTTTCTTT	CASLGQGLNTEAFF
-	TRBJ1-1	few	TRBV7-9	TGTGCCAGCAGCTTTCCAGGGTCTTTCGCTGAAGCTTTCTTT	CASSFPGSFAEAFF
TRBD2	TRBJ2-1	few	TRBV2	TGTGCCAGCTCTACCCTCGGACTAGCGGGGAATGAGCAGTTCTTC	CASSTLGLAGNEQFF
TRBD1	TRBJ2-3	few	TRBV19	TGTGCCAGTAAGACGACAGGGTACTCAGATACGCAGTATTTT	CASKTTGYSDTQYF
-	TRBJ1-1	-	TRBV10-2	TGCGCCAGCAGTGAACCCATGAACTCTGAAGCTTTCTTT	CASSEPMNSEAFF
-	TRBJ2-1	few	TRBV7-9	TGTGCCAGCAGTACCGGGACGGTCAAAAGATCGGAGCAGTTCTTC	CASSTGTVKRSEQFF